The 30 T cell receptor beta chains presented below share a single source sample, sequenced in a study of beta chain features in type 1 diabetes. The study reverse transcribed the entire isolated RNA, so it sequenced expressed TCRB transcripts. Using immunoSEQ multiplex PCR, the repertoire was profiled, and TCRdb retains in-frame clones only, with some absent. Here the sample spans over 65,000 clones, 25% to 35% being singletons. The source material was stem cell memory CD4+ T cells from blood. These receptors originate from a woman aged 18-29 years in good health.

This CDR3 is CASSTDRGEVYEQYF. The CDR3 bases are TGTGCCAGCAGCACCGACAGGGGTGAAGTCTACGAGCAGTACTTC. The V and J genes are TRBV7-2 and TRBJ2-7, with TRBD1 matching over 8 bases. The length of the CDR3 is 15 residues. The junction had 9 bases not matched to a gene; V was cut back by 5 bases and J by 3 bases. Germline values: CDR1 SGHTA, CDR2 FQGNSA.

This clone has more than one count but fewer than ten. V is TRBV20-1 and J is TRBJ2-7; D not certain. CDR1 is DFQATT, CDR2 SNEGSKA, per germline (reference sequence). The CDR3 covers 11 residues. The V end lost 0 bases, the J end lost 4 bases, and 4 bases lay between the germline ends. CDR3 protein: CSARDQYEQYF. In nucleotides, the CDR3 is TGCAGTGCTAGAGATCAGTACGAGCAGTACTTC.

The chain has TRBV10-3 and TRBJ2-3, with 7 bases identical to TRBD2. CDR3 length: 17 residues. CDR1 and CDR2 (germline): ENHRY, SYGVKD. After removal of 7 bases from V and 0 bases from J, the junction contained 13 bases not matched to a gene. This CDR3 reads CAIKIPRPSGSTDTQYF. Written as DNA, the CDR3 is TGTGCCATCAAGATCCCCCGCCCTAGCGGAAGCACAGATACGCAGTATTTT.

V usage is TRBV19 and J usage is TRBJ2-1; tentative D call: TRBD2 (7 bases). The CDR3 totals 14 residues. Between the trimmed V and J ends, which lost 4 bases and 9 bases, there was a span of 16 bases. Germline lookup yields CDR1 LNHDA and CDR2 SQIVND (reference sequence). CDR3 loop: CASSTRGGDGEQFF. The CDR3 region has the DNA TGTGCCAGTAGTACCCGAGGGGGGGATGGTGAGCAGTTCTTC.

The rearrangement joins TRBV15 to TRBJ1-6, with no clear D. This CDR3 is built from 15 residues. Germline values: CDR1 LNHNV, CDR2 YYDKDF (reference sequence). Trimming took off 1 base at V and 7 bases at J, with 11 bases between the two ends. The CDR3 sequence: CATSRARTENSPLHF. The CDR3 DNA sequence: TGTGCCACCAGCAGAGCCCGGACTGAGAATTCACCCCTCCACTTT.

This clone has a count of ten or more. The chain links TRBV7-9 to TRBJ1-4; the D is unclear. V was cut by 7 bases and J by 8 bases, with 14 bases left in between. CDR3 length equals 13 residues. CDR1 is SEHNR, CDR2 FQNEAQ, per germline (reference sequence). The CDR3 is CASTASGLEKLFF. In nucleotides, the CDR3 is TGTGCCAGCACGGCGTCGGGTCTCGAAAAACTGTTTTTT.

The genes are TRBV19 and TRBJ2-5, with 9 bases fitting TRBD1. Germline assignment: CDR1 LNHDA and CDR2 SQIVND (reference sequence). The CDR3 loop spans 16 amino acids. The V segment lost 6 bases and the J segment 5 bases; nucleotides outside the gene matches: 13. CDR3 in amino acids: CASSLGQGVLWETQYF. CDR3 nucleotides: TGTGCCAGTAGCCTGGGACAGGGAGTCCTTTGGGAGACCCAGTACTTC. Using reference TRBV19 and TRBJ2-5 for the parts outside the CDR3, the full variable domain is DGGITQSPKYLFRKEGQNVTLSCEQNLNHDAMYWYRQDPGQGLRLIYYSQIVNDFQKGDIAEGYSVSREKKESFPLTVTSAQKNPTAFYLCASSLGQGVLWETQYFGPGTRLLVL.

This clone was found a few times. The genes are TRBV30 and TRBJ2-7; D might be TRBD1 (6 bases). CDR1 and CDR2 from the germline V gene are GTSNPN and SVGIG (reference sequence). CDR3 size: 15 residues. V lost 5 bases and J 6 bases, leaving 23 bases between the germline ends. The CDR3: CAWLQGSLLRGEQYF. CDR3 DNA sequence: TGTGCCTGGCTACAGGGTTCGCTTCTGAGGGGCGAGCAGTACTTC.

J is TRBJ2-5 and V is TRBV4-1; 10 nucleotides line up with TRBD1. This CDR3 region has 15 residues. V was pared by 4 bases and J by 4 bases, with 6 bases of the junction left unmatched. Germline CDR1 reads MGHRA; CDR2 reads YSYEKL. The CDR3 coding sequence is TGCGCCAGCAGCCTTACCGACAGGGGGCGAGAGACCCAGTACTTC. It is translated as CASSLTDRGRETQYF.

This clone was seen a handful of times. Other DNA sequences of this sample code for an identical CDR3. V is TRBV5-1 and J is TRBJ2-2; 9 bases are a match to TRBD1. Germline V gene lookup returns CDR1 SGHRS and CDR2 YFSETQ. The CDR3 is made up of 15 amino acids. Trimming cost V 0 bases and J 3 bases; bases outside gene matches: 0. In DNA form, the CDR3 reads TGCGCCAGCAGCTTGGGGGACAGGGACACCGGGGAGCTGTTTTTT. This codes for CASSLGDRDTGELFF.

This clone was seen only a few times. Germline is not matched at one junction end, which may reflect a read error. This chain links TRBV20-1 with TRBJ1-2, with a possible D match to TRBD1 (5 bases). CDR3 size: 11 residues. CDR1 and CDR2 (germline): DFQATT, SNEGSKA (reference sequence). Here the CDR3 reads CAGEFNYGYTF. The CDR3 bases are TGTGCGGGGGAGTTTAACTATGGCTACACCTTC.

This clone was counted between two and nine times. V and J are TRBV7-3 and TRBJ1-1, with D uncertain. In germline, CDR1 is SGHTA, CDR2 FQGTGA. The CDR3 is 16 residues long. The V gene lost 5 bases and the J gene lost 3 bases, with 19 bases spanning the gap. CDR3: CASSPSGFGIYTEAFF. The CDR3 bases are TGTGCCAGCAGCCCTAGTGGGTTCGGAATCTACACTGAAGCTTTCTTT.

The V and J genes are TRBV5-1 and TRBJ1-2; possible D gene TRBD1, 6 bases. Germline-derived CDR1 and CDR2 are SGHRS and YFSETQ. V was pared by 0 bases and J by 8 bases, with 14 bases between. CDR3 length: 14 residues. The CDR3 region is CASSLDRAAGGYTF. CDR3 nucleotides: TGCGCCAGCAGCTTGGACAGGGCGGCAGGAGGCTACACCTTC.

The rearrangement uses TRBV6-6 and TRBJ1-3; TRBD1 might be the D (5 bases). The germline CDR1 and CDR2 sequences are MNHNY and SVGAGI (reference sequence). This CDR3 spans 12 amino acids. The germline V and J ends were trimmed by 4 bases and 8 bases, with 9 bases remaining between them. CDR3 in amino acids: CASSSSGDTIYF. CDR3 nucleotide sequence: TGTGCCAGCAGTTCATCGGGGGACACCATATATTTT.

This clone was seen only a few times. The genes are TRBV14 and TRBJ1-2; D not certain. The CDR3 has 11 residues. From germline, CDR1 is SGHDN and CDR2 FVKESK. V was pared by 11 bases and J by 1 base, with 8 bases between. The CDR3 DNA follows: TGTGCCTCCGGGAATAACTATGGCTACACCTTC. It specifies CASGNNYGYTF.

V gene TRBV18 combines with J gene TRBJ2-2, with 9 bases identical to TRBD1. This CDR3 is built from 14 residues. CDR1 KGHSH and CDR2 LQKENI come from the germline V gene. Trimming at V came to 3 bases and at J to 5 bases, leaving 1 base not matched to a gene. The CDR3 DNA reads as TGTGCCAGCTCACCTGGGACAGGGACCGGGGAGCTGTTTTTT. It yields the protein CASSPGTGTGELFF. The full variable domain, in which reference TRBV18 and TRBJ2-2 provide the parts outside the CDR3, is NAGVMQNPRHLVRRRGQEARLRCSPMKGHSHVYWYRQLPEEGLKFMVYLQKENIIDESGMPKERFSAEFPKEGPSILRIQQVVRGDSAAYFCASSPGTGTGELFFGEGSRLTVL.

The chain joins TRBV7-3 to TRBJ1-1; D call uncertain. V gave up 5 bases and J gave up 0 bases, with 10 bases separating them. Looked up from germline, CDR1 is SGHTA and CDR2 is FQGTGA. This CDR3 is built from 14 residues. The CDR3 region has the DNA TGTGCCAGCAGCCCGTCTCCTTTGAACACTGAAGCTTTCTTT. Protein sequence: CASSPSPLNTEAFF. Drawing the rest from reference TRBV7-3 and TRBJ1-1, the complete variable domain is GAGVSQTPSNKVTEKGKYVELRCDPISGHTALYWYRQSLGQGPEFLIYFQGTGAADDSGLPNDRFFAVRPEGSVSTLKIQRTERGDSAVYLCASSPSPLNTEAFFGQGTRLTVV.

In this sample, this clone turned up many times. This sequence joins TRBV7-9 and TRBJ2-5; tentative D call: TRBD1 (5 bases). V was pared by 4 bases and J by 8 bases, with 11 bases between. This CDR3 contains 12 residues. Germline V gene lookup returns CDR1 SEHNR and CDR2 FQNEAQ (reference sequence). In DNA, the CDR3 is TGTGCCAGCAGCTATGATACAGGAACCCAGTACTTC. Protein sequence: CASSYDTGTQYF.

V and J are TRBV5-1 and TRBJ1-2, with D perhaps matching TRBD1 (6 bases). The CDR3 runs 14 residues. The germline CDR1 and CDR2 sequences are SGHRS and YFSETQ. Trimming removed 0 bases at V and 7 bases at J, with 13 bases between. In DNA form, the CDR3 reads TGCGCCAGCAGCTTGGACAGCAACAGGGTTGGCTACACCTTC. It yields the protein CASSLDSNRVGYTF.

The rearrangement links TRBV5-1 to TRBJ2-7, with 7 bases identical to TRBD1. This CDR3 comprises 15 residues. The V gene's germline CDR1 is SGHRS and CDR2 YFSETQ. J was trimmed by 4 bases and V by 0 bases; bases with no gene match: 7. The CDR3 sequence is CASSLGQGRGYEQYF. The CDR3 nucleotides are TGCGCCAGCAGCTTGGGACAGGGCCGTGGGTACGAGCAGTACTTC.

This clone has more than one count but fewer than ten. J is TRBJ1-1 and V is TRBV7-2; D gene unclear. Trimming cost V 6 bases and J 0 bases, with 11 bases left between them. CDR1 SGHTA and CDR2 FQGNSA come from the germline V gene. This CDR3 has 14 residues. The CDR3 is CASRATNMNTEAFF. The CDR3 DNA sequence: TGTGCCAGCAGGGCGACTAATATGAACACTGAAGCTTTCTTT.

The chain carries TRBV7-9 and TRBJ1-2; D is possibly TRBD1 (5 bases). Trimming stripped 3 bases from V and 1 base from J, with 9 bases between. Germline V gene sequence: CDR1 SEHNR, CDR2 FQNEAQ (reference sequence). This CDR3 is 14 amino acids long. CDR3 region: CASSLDTFNYGYTF. The DNA for the CDR3 is TGTGCCAGCAGCTTGGACACTTTTAACTATGGCTACACCTTC. Looking up the rest from reference TRBV7-9 and TRBJ1-2 gives the full variable domain: DTGVSQNPRHKITKRGQNVTFRCDPISEHNRLYWYRQTLGQGPEFLTYFQNEAQLEKSRLLSDRFSAERPKGSFSTLEIQRTEQGDSAMYLCASSLDTFNYGYTFGSGTRLTVV.

The rearrangement joins TRBV11-2 to TRBJ2-1; 7 bases agree with TRBD2. The CDR3 contains 17 residues. The germline V gene encodes CDR1 SGHAT and CDR2 FQNNGV. V was clipped by 5 bases and J by 6 bases; unmatched bases: 16. As DNA, the CDR3 is TGTGCCAGCAGCGGCCTCATTCCGGGACTATATACCAATGAGCAGTTCTTC. It translates to CASSGLIPGLYTNEQFF.

V is TRBV4-1 and J is TRBJ2-2; 7 bases are a match to TRBD2. V dropped 0 bases and J dropped 0; count of bases not matched to a gene: 7. This CDR3 comprises 18 residues. Germline V gene sequence: CDR1 MGHRA, CDR2 YSYEKL. This chain's CDR3 is CASSQDPGTITNTGELFF. CDR3 sequence (DNA): TGCGCCAGCAGCCAAGATCCAGGGACTATCACGAACACCGGGGAGCTGTTTTTT.

This chain links TRBV7-6 with TRBJ2-7; 9 bases align to TRBD2. V shed 1 base, J shed 2 bases, and the junction held 3 bases outside the gene matches. The CDR3 consists of 15 residues. CDR1 SGHVS and CDR2 FNYEAQ come from the germline V gene. CDR3 region: CASSLGLAGTYEQYF. As DNA, the CDR3 is TGTGCCAGCAGCTTAGGCCTAGCGGGGACCTACGAGCAGTACTTC.

This clone appeared a few times. The CDR3 protein is CASKWRASTGELFF. The CDR3 coding sequence is TGTGCCAGCAAATGGAGGGCTTCCACCGGGGAGCTGTTTTTT. The chain is built from TRBV27 and TRBJ2-2; tentative D call: TRBD2 (6 bases). Trimming pared 7 bases from V and 4 bases from J, leaving 13 bases between. This CDR3 has 14 amino acids. Germline CDR1 MNHEY, CDR2 SMNVEV (reference sequence).

This clone was counted at least ten times. The sample holds other DNA sequences that translate to the same CDR3. V is TRBV30 and J is TRBJ2-7; tentatively, D is TRBD1 (6 bases). CDR1 and CDR2 (germline): GTSNPN, SVGIG (reference sequence). The V end was cut by 0 bases, the J end by 3 bases, with 6 bases between. CDR3 length: 12 amino acids. This chain's CDR3 is CAWSVQGYEQYF. CDR3 DNA: TGTGCCTGGAGTGTACAGGGCTACGAGCAGTACTTC.

The CDR3 sequence is CASSFGDYGYTF. The CDR3 bases are TGTGCCAGCAGCTTCGGAGACTATGGCTACACCTTC. V is TRBV7-2 and J is TRBJ1-2; D is unresolved. Germline V gene data show CDR1 as SGHTA and CDR2 as FQGNSA. This CDR3 comprises 12 residues. Trimming removed 3 bases at V and 3 bases at J, with 5 bases between.

The chain links TRBV9 to TRBJ2-5; no reliable D call. With 2 bases removed from V and 4 bases from J, the gap between germline ends came to 15 bases. Germline V lookup: CDR1 SGDLS, CDR2 YYNGEE. The CDR3 loop spans 15 amino acids. In DNA, the CDR3 is TGTGCCAGCAGCGTCAGCTCCTCTCGCGGAGAGACCCAGTACTTC. The encoded protein is CASSVSSSRGETQYF.

The chain uses TRBV6-5 and TRBJ1-6, with D tentatively TRBD1 (6 bases). The V end lost 6 bases, the J end lost 7 bases, and 16 bases lay between the germline ends. CDR3 size: 15 residues. Germline CDR1 and CDR2: MNHEY and SVGAGI. CDR3 sequence reads: CASSLDSHGNSPLHF. DNA of the CDR3: TGTGCCAGCAGCCTGGACAGCCACGGAAATTCACCCCTCCACTTT.